This record covers a single TCR beta chain. The antigen is unknown. This sample stems from a study of T cell repertoires in cytomegalovirus infection. Study-level information: Indicated by public TCR beta signatures were CMV infection and matching HLA type. General study points: Ex vivo, HLA-C-restricted CMV-specific TCR beta clonotypes prevailed over the rest of the response.

TCRdb reprocessed the reads via MiXCR and lists one record per CDR3 protein. The sample carries tens of thousands of distinct CDR3 sequences, around 37% recorded once. V was shortened by 2 bases and J by 5 bases, with 12 bases between the two germline ends. Germline CDR1 is SGHTA and CDR2 is FQGTGA. This CDR3 region has 14 residues. The chain links TRBV7-3 to TRBJ2-5; TRBD1 or TRBD2 may be the D gene (6 bases each). The starting material was CD8+ T cells from cultured PBMCs, obtained from culture after CMV antigen stimulation. The clonotype originates from a human donor in good health (CMV status not recorded). Some clones in this sample may be carry-over from other donors' samples. CDR3 in DNA: TGTGCCAGCAGCTTAGGGGGGCGCGGGGAGACCCAGTACTTC. It translates to CASSLGGRGETQYF.